The 8 T cell receptor beta chains reported below all come from one sample, sequenced in a study of T cells in Graves' hyperthyroidism and ophthalmopathy. RNA transcripts gave rise to amplified TCR beta CDR3 regions. HTBI primers were used for first-round RT-PCR of the TCR CDR3. TCRdb ran MiXCR on the multiplex PCR reads and lists one entry per CDR3 protein. Of about 100,000 distinct CDR3 sequences detected, around a sixth appear once; the ten largest clones hold 42%. Source material: blood. These receptors all stem from a woman between 45 and 60 years old with Graves' hyperthyroidism.

DNA of the CDR3: TGCGCCAGCAGCCAAGCACTCTTTGAAGCCAGGGAGACCCAGTACTTC. It yields the protein CASSQALFEARETQYF. The genes are TRBV4-1 and TRBJ2-5, with D uncertain. The germline CDR1 and CDR2 sequences are MGHRA and YSYEKL. The V end was cut by 1 base, the J end by 5 bases, with 17 bases between. CDR3 size: 16 residues.

This clonotype was seen many times. The chain is built from TRBV20-1 and TRBJ2-5; D perhaps matches TRBD2 (6 bases). CDR1 and CDR2 (germline): DFQATT, SNEGSKA (reference sequence). CDR3 length: 15 residues. V dropped 2 bases and J dropped 2 bases, with 15 bases sitting between them. The CDR3 here is CSARPFGGRQETQYF. For the CDR3, the DNA is TGCAGTGCTAGACCCTTTGGAGGGAGACAAGAGACCCAGTACTTC.

This clonotype was seen at least ten times. This sequence joins TRBV28 and TRBJ1-2; D perhaps matches TRBD1 (5 bases). The CDR3 contains 13 residues. Trimming shortened V by 5 bases and J by 2 bases, and 9 bases separated the two germline ends. CDR1 is MDHEN, CDR2 SYDVKM, per germline. CDR3 bases: TGTGCCAGCAGTCTCTGGGGGAACTATGGCTACACCTTC. Amino acids: CASSLWGNYGYTF.

This clonotype was recorded many times. The chain carries TRBV12-3 or TRBV12-4 and TRBJ1-5; D not certain. This CDR3 contains 15 residues. The ends were cut back, 5 bases at V and 7 bases at J, with 18 bases in the middle. DNA of the CDR3: TGTGCCAGCAGTCCCAGGCAGGCGGGAGAACAGCCCCAGCATTTT. Residues: CASSPRQAGEQPQHF.

This clonotype was counted ten times or more. The chain is built from TRBV20-1 and TRBJ1-6; possibly TRBD1 for D (6 bases). The germline CDR1 and CDR2 sequences are DFQATT and SNEGSKA (reference sequence). V gave up 6 bases and J gave up 6 bases, with 12 bases separating them. This CDR3 comprises 13 residues. CDR3 in amino acids: CSAHGQPNSPLHF. The CDR3 region has the DNA TGCAGTGCCCACGGACAGCCTAATTCACCCCTCCACTTT.

At least ten counts were recorded for this clonotype. A much larger clone differs from this one at a single base, so this may be a read error. The chain combines TRBV28 with TRBJ2-5; TRBD2 agrees at 8 bases. This CDR3 region has 18 residues. Germline V gene lookup returns CDR1 MDHEN and CDR2 SYDVKM. DNA of the CDR3: TGTGCCAGCAGTTCCACGGGCTCCGTGCGGGAGGACCAAGAGGCCCAGTACTTC. Translating it yields CASSSTGSVREDQEAQYF.

This clonotype appeared many times. This chain uses TRBV24-1 with TRBJ2-1, with TRBD2 matching 11 bases. The V segment lost 12 bases and the J segment 0 bases; nucleotides outside the gene matches: 9. The CDR3 sequence is 16 residues long. The germline V gene has CDR1 KGHDR and CDR2 SFDVKD. CDR3 loop: CAVSGTSGNSYNEQFF. The CDR3 nucleotides read TGTGCCGTTTCGGGGACTAGCGGCAACTCCTACAATGAGCAGTTCTTC.

This clonotype was picked up many times. V gene TRBV5-5 combines with J gene TRBJ2-1, with D possibly TRBD1 on 6 matching bases. Trimming took 4 bases from V and 3 from J, leaving 14 bases between them. Germline V gene lookup returns CDR1 SGHKS and CDR2 YYEKEE (reference sequence). The CDR3 is 15 residues long. The CDR3 DNA reads as TGTGCCAGCAGCCCCAGCCAGGGGCACTACAATGAGCAGTTCTTC. Its translation: CASSPSQGHYNEQFF.